Detailed here is one T cell receptor beta chain. The data were taken from a study of cytomegalovirus exposure and HLA in healthy donors. CDR3 length: 15 amino acids. The V end lost 1 base, the J end lost 4 bases, and 13 bases lay between the germline ends. Germline V gene data show CDR1 as SEHNR and CDR2 as FQNEAQ (reference sequence). Repertoires were generated with immunoSEQ multiplex PCR, while TCRdb's copy carries only in-frame clones and drops some. Here the sample spans 170,000 or so clones, 80% to 85% being singletons. The V and J genes are TRBV7-9 and TRBJ1-1; D uncertain. The sequence was obtained from a woman between 18 and 29 years old in good health and CMV-seropositive. Sequences were obtained from PBMCs. This CDR3 reads CASSLGGLGSTEAFF. As DNA, the CDR3 is TGTGCCAGCAGCTTAGGTGGGCTGGGTTCCACTGAAGCTTTCTTT.